The 4 T cell receptor beta chains below come from one sample, sequenced in a study of cytomegalovirus exposure and HLA in healthy donors. The PCR had 60 Vbeta and 13 Jbeta primers. Sequenced by immunoSEQ multiplex PCR; TCRdb stores in-frame clones only, minus some. This table has about 200,000 clones, approximately 79% appearing once. The sequencing input was PBMCs. The receptors were gathered from a girl aged 5 to 17 in good health and CMV-seropositive.

The chain combines TRBV5-6 with TRBJ2-5; 7 bases are a match to TRBD2. The germline V gene encodes CDR1 SGHDT and CDR2 YYEEEE. Germline trimming cut 5 bases from V and 4 bases from J; bases unmatched to any gene: 14. The CDR3 is 16 residues long. The CDR3 bases are TGTGCCAGCAGACGCACCCCGGGACGCGGGGGAGAGACCCAGTACTTC. Amino acid sequence: CASRRTPGRGGETQYF. Full variable domain (rest looked up from reference TRBV5-6 and TRBJ2-5): DAGVTQSPTHLIKTRGQQVTLRCSPKSGHDTVSWYQQALGQGPQFIFQYYEEEERQRGNFPDRFSGHQFPNYSSELNVNALLLGDSALYLCASRRTPGRGGETQYFGPGTRLLVL.

This clone has just a few counts. This chain joins TRBV7-9 and TRBJ1-4, with a tentative D call TRBD1 (6 bases). V was cut by 8 bases and J by 8 bases, with 18 bases left in between. Germline V gives CDR1 SEHNR, CDR2 FQNEAQ (reference sequence). The CDR3 covers 14 residues. The CDR3 reads CASGARGGGEKLFF. The CDR3 DNA follows: TGTGCCAGCGGGGCAAGGGGGGGAGGAGAAAAACTGTTTTTT.

The rearrangement uses TRBV30 and TRBJ2-3, with TRBD2 matching over 9 bases. Germline V gene sequence: CDR1 GTSNPN, CDR2 SVGIG (reference sequence). The CDR3 is 16 amino acids. V lost 4 bases, J lost 3 bases, and 11 bases stayed unmatched. CDR3 DNA: TGTGCCTGGAATAAAAGGGGCGGGGGGGCAACAGATACGCAGTATTTT. Protein sequence: CAWNKRGGGATDTQYF.

This clone has only one observation. V gene TRBV5-1 combines with J gene TRBJ1-6; D is possibly TRBD1 (5 bases). This CDR3 region has 17 residues. Trimming cost V 0 bases and J 1 base, with 11 bases left between them. CDR1 is SGHRS and CDR2 is YFSETQ in the germline V gene. CDR3 DNA sequence: TGCGCCAGCAGCTTGGAAGGGGTTAGGTCCTATAATTCACCCCTCCACTTT. Its translation is CASSLEGVRSYNSPLHF.